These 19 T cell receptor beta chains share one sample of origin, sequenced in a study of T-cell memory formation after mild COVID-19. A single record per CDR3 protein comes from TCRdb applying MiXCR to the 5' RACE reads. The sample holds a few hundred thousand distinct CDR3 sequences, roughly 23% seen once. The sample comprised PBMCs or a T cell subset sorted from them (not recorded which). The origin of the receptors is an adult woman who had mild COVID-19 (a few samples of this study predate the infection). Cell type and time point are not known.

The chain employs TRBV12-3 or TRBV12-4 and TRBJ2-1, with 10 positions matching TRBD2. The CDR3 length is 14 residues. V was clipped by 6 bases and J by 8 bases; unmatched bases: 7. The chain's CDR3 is CASSRAGGVDEQFF. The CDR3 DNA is TGTGCCAGCAGCCGAGCGGGAGGGGTGGATGAGCAGTTCTTC.

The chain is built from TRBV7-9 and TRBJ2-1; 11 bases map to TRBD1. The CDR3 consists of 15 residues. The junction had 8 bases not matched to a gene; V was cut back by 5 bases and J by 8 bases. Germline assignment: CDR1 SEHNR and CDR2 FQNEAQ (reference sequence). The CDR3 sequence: CASSQFGDRGDEQFF. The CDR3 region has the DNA TGTGCCAGCAGCCAGTTCGGGGACAGGGGGGATGAGCAGTTCTTC.

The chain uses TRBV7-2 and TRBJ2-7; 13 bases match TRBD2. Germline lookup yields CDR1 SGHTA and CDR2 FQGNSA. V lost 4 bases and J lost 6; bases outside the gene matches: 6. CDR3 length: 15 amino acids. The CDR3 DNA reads TGTGCCAGCAGCTATGGACTAGCGGGAGAGAGCGAGCAGTACTTC. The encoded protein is CASSYGLAGESEQYF.

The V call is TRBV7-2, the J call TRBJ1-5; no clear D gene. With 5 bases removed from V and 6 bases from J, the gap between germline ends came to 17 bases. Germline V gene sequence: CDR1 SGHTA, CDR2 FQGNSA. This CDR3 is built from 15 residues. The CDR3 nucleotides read TGTGCCAGCAGCCAGAGTTGGGGAGGCCTTCAGCCCCAGCATTTT. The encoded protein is CASSQSWGGLQPQHF. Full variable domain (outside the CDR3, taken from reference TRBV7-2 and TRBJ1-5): GAGVSQSPSNKVTEKGKDVELRCDPISGHTALYWYRQSLGQGLEFLIYFQGNSAPDKSGLPSDRFSAERTGGSVSTLTIQRTQQEDSAVYLCASSQSWGGLQPQHFGDGTRLSIL.

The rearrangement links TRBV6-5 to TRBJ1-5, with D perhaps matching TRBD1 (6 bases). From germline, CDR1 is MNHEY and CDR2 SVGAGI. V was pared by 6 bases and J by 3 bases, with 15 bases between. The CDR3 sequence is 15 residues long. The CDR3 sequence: CASSKDRAINQPQHF. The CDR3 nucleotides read TGTGCCAGCAGCAAGGACAGAGCGATCAATCAGCCCCAGCATTTT.

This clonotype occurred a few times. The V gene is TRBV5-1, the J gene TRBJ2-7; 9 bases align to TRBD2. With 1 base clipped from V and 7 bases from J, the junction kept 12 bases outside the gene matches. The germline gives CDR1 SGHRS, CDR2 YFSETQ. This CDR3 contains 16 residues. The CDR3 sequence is CASSLTAGGPSDEQYF. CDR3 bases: TGCGCCAGCAGCTTGACGGCGGGAGGGCCCTCGGATGAGCAGTACTTC.

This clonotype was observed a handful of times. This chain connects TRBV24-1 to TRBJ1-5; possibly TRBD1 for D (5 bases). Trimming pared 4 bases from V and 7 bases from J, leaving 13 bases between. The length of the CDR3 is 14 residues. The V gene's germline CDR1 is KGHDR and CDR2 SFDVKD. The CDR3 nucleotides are TGTGCCACCAGTGAGGGACTCTTTGGGCAGCCCCAGCATTTT. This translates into CATSEGLFGQPQHF.

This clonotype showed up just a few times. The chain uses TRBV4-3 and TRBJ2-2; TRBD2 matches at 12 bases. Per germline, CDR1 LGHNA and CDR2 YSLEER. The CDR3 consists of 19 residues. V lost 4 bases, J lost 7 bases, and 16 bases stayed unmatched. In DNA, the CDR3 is TGCGCCAGCAGCCTATACTCCCGACTAGCGGGAGATCATGGCGGGGAGCTGTTTTTT. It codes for CASSLYSRLAGDHGGELFF.

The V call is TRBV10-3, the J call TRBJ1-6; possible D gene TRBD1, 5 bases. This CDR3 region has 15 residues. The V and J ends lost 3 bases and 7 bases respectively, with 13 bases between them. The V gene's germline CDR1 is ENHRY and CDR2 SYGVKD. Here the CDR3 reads CAISDPGVVNSPLHF. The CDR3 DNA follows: TGTGCCATCAGTGACCCGGGGGTCGTGAATTCACCCCTCCACTTT.

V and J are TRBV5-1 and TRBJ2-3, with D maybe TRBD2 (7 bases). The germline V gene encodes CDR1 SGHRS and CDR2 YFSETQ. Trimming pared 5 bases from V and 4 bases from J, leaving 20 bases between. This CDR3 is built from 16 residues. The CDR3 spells CASRLVAGAEADTQYF. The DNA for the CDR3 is TGCGCCAGCAGACTCGTCGCGGGGGCTGAGGCAGATACGCAGTATTTT.

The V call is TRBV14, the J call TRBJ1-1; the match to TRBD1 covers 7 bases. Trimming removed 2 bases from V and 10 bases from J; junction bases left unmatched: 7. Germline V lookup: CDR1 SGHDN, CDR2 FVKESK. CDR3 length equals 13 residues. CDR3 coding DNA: TGTGCCAGCAGCCAAAGGGGGCAGGGTCGAGCTTTCTTT. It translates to CASSQRGQGRAFF.

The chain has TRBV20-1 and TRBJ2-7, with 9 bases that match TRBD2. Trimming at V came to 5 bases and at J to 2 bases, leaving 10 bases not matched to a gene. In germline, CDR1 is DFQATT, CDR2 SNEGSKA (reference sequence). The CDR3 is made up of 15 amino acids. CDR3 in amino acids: CSAGRGLAEPYEQYF. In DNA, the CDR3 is TGCAGTGCTGGGAGGGGACTAGCCGAACCCTACGAGCAGTACTTC.

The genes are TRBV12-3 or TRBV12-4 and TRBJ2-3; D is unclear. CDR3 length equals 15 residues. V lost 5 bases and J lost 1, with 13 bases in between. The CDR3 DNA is TGTGCCAGCAGTCACCGATCCTTGGGCACAGATACGCAGTATTTT. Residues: CASSHRSLGTDTQYF.

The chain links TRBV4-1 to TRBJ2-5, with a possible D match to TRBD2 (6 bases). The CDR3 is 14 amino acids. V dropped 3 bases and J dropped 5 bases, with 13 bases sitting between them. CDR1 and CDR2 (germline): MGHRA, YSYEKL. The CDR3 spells CASSQPRGEETQYF. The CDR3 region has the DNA TGCGCCAGCAGCCAGCCGCGGGGAGAGGAGACCCAGTACTTC.

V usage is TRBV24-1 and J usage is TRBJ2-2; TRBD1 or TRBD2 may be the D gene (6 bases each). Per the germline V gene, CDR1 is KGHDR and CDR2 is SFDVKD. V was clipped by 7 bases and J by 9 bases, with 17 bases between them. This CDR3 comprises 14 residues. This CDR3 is CATSQTGGSWELFF. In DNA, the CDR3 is TGTGCCACCAGCCAGACAGGAGGGAGCTGGGAGCTGTTTTTT.

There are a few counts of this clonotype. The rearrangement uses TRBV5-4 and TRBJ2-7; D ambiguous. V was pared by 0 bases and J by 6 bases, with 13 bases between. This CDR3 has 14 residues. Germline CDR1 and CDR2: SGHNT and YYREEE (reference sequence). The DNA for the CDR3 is TGTGCCAGCAGCTTGGGGTTACAGTCGGGCGAGCAGTACTTC. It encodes CASSLGLQSGEQYF.

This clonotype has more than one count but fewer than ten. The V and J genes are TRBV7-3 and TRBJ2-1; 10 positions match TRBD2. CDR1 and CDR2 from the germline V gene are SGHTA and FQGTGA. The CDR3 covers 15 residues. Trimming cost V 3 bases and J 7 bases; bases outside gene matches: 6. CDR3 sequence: CASSFGTSVWNEQFF. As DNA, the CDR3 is TGTGCCAGCAGCTTCGGGACTAGCGTATGGAATGAGCAGTTCTTC.

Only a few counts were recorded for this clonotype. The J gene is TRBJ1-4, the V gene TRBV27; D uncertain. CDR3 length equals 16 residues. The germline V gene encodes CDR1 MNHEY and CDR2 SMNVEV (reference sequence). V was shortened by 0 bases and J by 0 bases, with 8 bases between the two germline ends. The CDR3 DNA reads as TGTGCCAGCAGTTTATCTTTGGATGCAACTAATGAAAAACTGTTTTTT. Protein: CASSLSLDATNEKLFF.

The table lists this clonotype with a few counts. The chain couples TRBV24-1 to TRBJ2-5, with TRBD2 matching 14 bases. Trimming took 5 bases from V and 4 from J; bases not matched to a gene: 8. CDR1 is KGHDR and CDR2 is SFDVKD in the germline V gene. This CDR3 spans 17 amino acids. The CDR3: CATSGTTSGRARETQYF. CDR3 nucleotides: TGTGCCACCAGTGGAACGACTAGCGGGAGGGCCAGAGAGACCCAGTACTTC.